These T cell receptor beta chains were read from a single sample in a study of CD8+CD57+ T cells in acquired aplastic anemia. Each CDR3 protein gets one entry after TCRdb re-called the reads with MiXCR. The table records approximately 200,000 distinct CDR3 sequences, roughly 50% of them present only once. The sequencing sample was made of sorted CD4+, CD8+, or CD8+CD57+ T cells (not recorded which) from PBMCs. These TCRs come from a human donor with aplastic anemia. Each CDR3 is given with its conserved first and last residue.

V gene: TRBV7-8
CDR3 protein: CASSLAGTLEQYF

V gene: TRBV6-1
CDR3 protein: CASSEPAGRTTGELFF

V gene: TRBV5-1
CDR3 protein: CASSKSNTEAFF

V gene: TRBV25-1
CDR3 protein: CAAGGNTIYF

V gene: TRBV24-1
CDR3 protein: CATSDLQGANEKLFF

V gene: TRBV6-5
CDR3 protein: CASSPDSGFYNQPQHF

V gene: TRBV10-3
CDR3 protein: CAISRENTEAFF

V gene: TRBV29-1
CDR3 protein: CSVVKQGGVNTEAFF

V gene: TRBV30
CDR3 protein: CAWQGANSNQPQHF

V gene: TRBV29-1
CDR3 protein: CSVDRLAGDQQYF

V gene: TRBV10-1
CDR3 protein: CASSKDGRTDTQYF

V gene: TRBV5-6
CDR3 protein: CASSARDIGLAKNIQYF

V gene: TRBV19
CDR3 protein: CASSVLRGPGEQFF

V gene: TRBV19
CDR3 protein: CASSILGTAEAFF

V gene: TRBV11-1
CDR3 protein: CASSLGSGQETQYF

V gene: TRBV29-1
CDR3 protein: CSSMTATDTQYF

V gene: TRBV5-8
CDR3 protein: CASSLGTGFNEKLFF

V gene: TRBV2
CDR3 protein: CASGQVNTGELFF